This T cell receptor (beta chain) was profiled in a study of T cell repertoires in cytomegalovirus infection. Study in general: CMV epitopes in the study were HLA-C-restricted (recently identified) and HLA-B-restricted (well studied). Both a matching HLA type and CMV infection were indicated by public TCR beta signatures. Broader study findings: Clonotype analysis showed dominance of the ex vivo response by HLA-C-restricted CMV-specific TCR beta clonotypes. The study identified carriers of CMV plus the relevant HLA from cumulative public TCR beta family frequency.

This clonotype was seen at least ten times. The antigen is not known. The V segment lost 1 base and the J segment 3 bases; nucleotides outside the gene matches: 0. The CDR3 is 15 residues long. Germline CDR1 and CDR2: MNHEY and SVGAGI. TCRdb re-derived calls from the reads in MiXCR, one entry per CDR3 protein. This table has around 710,000 distinct CDR3 sequences, almost 30% appearing once. The rearrangement joins TRBV6-5 to TRBJ2-3; 11 nucleotides match TRBD2. The sample here was cultured CD8+ T cells from PBMCs, taken from culture after CMV antigen stimulation. The TCR was taken from a human donor in good health (CMV status not recorded). Some clones in this sample may be carry-over from other donors' samples. The CDR3 reads CASSYLAGGTDTQYF. CDR3 nucleotides: TGTGCCAGCAGTTACTTAGCGGGGGGGACAGATACGCAGTATTTT.